This T cell receptor beta chain was recorded in a study of T cells after yellow fever vaccination. Study outcomes and limitations: Peaking faster, on day 5 versus 15, the secondary response was nonetheless weaker. Reappearance after the booster was observed for most primary-vaccination clones (96% CD4, over 75% CD8). One caveat is that FACS-sorted repertoires could contain abundant clonotypes contaminating from the bulk population.

CDR1 and CDR2 from the germline V gene are SEHNR and FQNEAQ (reference sequence). V was cut by 1 base and J by 4 bases, with 8 bases left in between. The CDR3 contains 13 residues. One entry per CDR3 protein, called by TCRdb with MiXCR from the 5' RACE reads. The data contain over 85,000 distinct CDR3 sequences, 8.9% of them singletons. V usage is TRBV7-9 and J usage is TRBJ2-7, with TRBD2 as a possible D gene (6 bases). The starting material was CD8+ T cells not binding an NS4B(214-222) dextramer, sorted from PBMCs, obtained less than 16 days after the first yellow fever vaccination. The clonotype was recovered from a man younger than 30 who received the YFV17D yellow fever vaccine. The CDR3 is CASSLGREYEQYF. The CDR3 coding sequence is TGTGCCAGCAGCTTAGGGAGGGAATACGAGCAGTACTTC.